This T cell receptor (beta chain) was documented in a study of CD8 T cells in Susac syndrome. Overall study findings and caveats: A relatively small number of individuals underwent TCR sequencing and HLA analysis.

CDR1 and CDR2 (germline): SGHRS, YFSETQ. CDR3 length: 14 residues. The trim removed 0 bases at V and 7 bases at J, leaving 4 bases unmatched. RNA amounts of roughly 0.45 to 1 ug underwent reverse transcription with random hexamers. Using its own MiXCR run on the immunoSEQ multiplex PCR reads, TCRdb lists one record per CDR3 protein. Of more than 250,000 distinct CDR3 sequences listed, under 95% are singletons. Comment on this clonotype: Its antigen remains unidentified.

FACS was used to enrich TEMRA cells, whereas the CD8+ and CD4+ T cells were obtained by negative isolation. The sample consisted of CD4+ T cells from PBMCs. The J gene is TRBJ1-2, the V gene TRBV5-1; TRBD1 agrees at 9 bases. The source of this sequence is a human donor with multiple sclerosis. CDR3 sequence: CASSLGRDRAGYTF. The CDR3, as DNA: TGCGCCAGCAGCTTGGGCCGGGACAGGGCTGGCTACACCTTC.